This T cell receptor beta chain was identified during a study of regulatory T cells in long-lasting Graves disease. Study results and limitations: Possibly, too few samples lowered accuracy.

Time point of the sample: newly diagnosed GD, antithyroid drugs for less than 3 months. From RNA extracted from PBMCs, the TCR library was made. V shed 1 base and J shed 7 bases, with 18 bases lying between them. This CDR3 has 16 residues. CDR1 SGHDN and CDR2 FVKESK come from the germline V gene. This clonotype was detected a few times. Its antigen is currently unknown. According to the study, TCR beta libraries were built with iRepertoire HTBI primers and CDR3-region Arm-PCR. TCRdb independently ran MiXCR on the multiplex PCR reads; one entry per CDR3 protein. The sample lists a few hundred thousand distinct CDR3 sequences; 12% were seen once. Separately, the same data were catalogued under a study of T cells in Graves' hyperthyroidism and ophthalmopathy.

This sequence originates from a woman aged 18 to 35 with Graves disease. The sequencing here drew on peripheral blood mononuclear cells (PBMCs), taken at new diagnosis, from a patient treated with antithyroid drugs. The V gene is TRBV14, the J gene TRBJ2-3; D is possibly TRBD1 or TRBD2 (5 bases each). CDR3 residues: CASSQVGTRLRNTQYF. The DNA of the CDR3 is TGTGCCAGCAGCCAAGTGGGGACCCGACTTCGAAATACGCAGTATTTT.